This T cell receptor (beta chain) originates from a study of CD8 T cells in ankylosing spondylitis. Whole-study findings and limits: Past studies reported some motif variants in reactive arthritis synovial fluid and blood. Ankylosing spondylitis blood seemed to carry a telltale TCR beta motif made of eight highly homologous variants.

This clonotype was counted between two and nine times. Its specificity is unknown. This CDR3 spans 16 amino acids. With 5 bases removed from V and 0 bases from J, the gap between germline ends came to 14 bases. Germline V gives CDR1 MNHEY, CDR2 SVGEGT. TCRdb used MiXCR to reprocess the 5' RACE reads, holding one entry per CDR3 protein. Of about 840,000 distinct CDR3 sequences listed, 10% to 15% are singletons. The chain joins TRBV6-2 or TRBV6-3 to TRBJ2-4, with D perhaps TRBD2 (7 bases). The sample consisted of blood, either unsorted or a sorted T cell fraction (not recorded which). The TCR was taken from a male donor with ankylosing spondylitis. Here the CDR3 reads CASSGRGGVAKNIQYF. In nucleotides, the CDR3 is TGTGCCAGCAGTGGAAGGGGGGGTGTAGCCAAAAACATTCAGTACTTC.